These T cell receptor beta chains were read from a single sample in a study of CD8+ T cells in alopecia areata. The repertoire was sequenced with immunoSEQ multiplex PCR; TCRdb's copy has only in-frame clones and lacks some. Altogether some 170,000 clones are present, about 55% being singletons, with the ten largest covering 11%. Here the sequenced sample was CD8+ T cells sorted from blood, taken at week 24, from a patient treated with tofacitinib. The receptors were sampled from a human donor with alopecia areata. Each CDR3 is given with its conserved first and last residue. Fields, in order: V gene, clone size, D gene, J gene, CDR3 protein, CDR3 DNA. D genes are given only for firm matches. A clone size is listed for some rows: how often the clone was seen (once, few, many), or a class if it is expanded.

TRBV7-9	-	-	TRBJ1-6	CASSLGDSPLHF	TGTGCCAGCAGCTTAGGGGATTCACCCCTCCACTTT
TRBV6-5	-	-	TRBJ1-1	CASSLAADDTEAFF	TGTGCCAGCAGCCTTGCCGCGGACGACACTGAAGCTTTCTTT
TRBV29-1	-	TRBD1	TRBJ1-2	CSTPSGGYGYTF	TGCAGCACCCCCTCAGGGGGCTATGGCTACACCTTC
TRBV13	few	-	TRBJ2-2	CASSPSTGELFF	TGTGCCAGCAGCCCCTCCACCGGGGAGCTGTTTTTT
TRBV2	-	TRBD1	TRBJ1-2	CASSEGPGGTNYGYTF	TGTGCCAGCAGTGAAGGGCCAGGGGGCACTAACTATGGCTACACCTTC
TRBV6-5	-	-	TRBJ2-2	CATGRDNTGELFF	TGTGCCACCGGCCGCGATAACACCGGGGAGCTGTTTTTT
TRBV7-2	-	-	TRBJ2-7	CASSLFPTSSSYEQYF	TGTGCCAGCAGCTTATTCCCGACTTCAAGCTCCTACGAGCAGTACTTC
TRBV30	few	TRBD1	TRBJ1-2	CAWSDGQGYGYTF	TGTGCCTGGAGTGACGGACAGGGCTATGGCTACACCTTC
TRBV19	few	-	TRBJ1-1	CASTLSPQMNTEAFF	TGTGCCAGTACCCTGAGTCCCCAGATGAACACTGAAGCTTTCTTT
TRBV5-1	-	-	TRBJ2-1	CASSLETNEQFF	TGCGCCAGCAGCTTGGAGACCAATGAGCAGTTCTTC
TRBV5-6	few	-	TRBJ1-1	CASSLASTEAFF	TGTGCCAGCAGCTTGGCTAGCACTGAAGCTTTCTTT
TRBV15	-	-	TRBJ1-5	CATADSGNQPQHF	TGTGCCACGGCGGACAGCGGGAATCAGCCCCAGCATTTT
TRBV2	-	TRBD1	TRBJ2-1	CASRRQGEGYNEQFF	TGTGCCAGCAGACGACAGGGGGAGGGCTACAATGAGCAGTTCTTC
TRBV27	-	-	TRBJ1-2	CASSFSGNYGYTF	TGTGCCAGCAGTTTTTCCGGAAACTATGGCTACACCTTC
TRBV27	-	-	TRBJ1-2	CASSLSEGRGYTF	TGTGCCAGCAGTTTATCGGAGGGACGGGGCTACACCTTC
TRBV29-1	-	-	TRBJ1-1	CSVGAEAFF	TGCAGCGTAGGGGCTGAAGCTTTCTTT
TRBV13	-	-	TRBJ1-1	CASRVQEMNTEAFF	TGTGCCAGCAGGGTCCAGGAGATGAACACTGAAGCTTTCTTT
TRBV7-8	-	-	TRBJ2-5	CASSATRVEETQYF	TGTGCCAGCAGCGCGACACGGGTGGAGGAGACCCAGTACTTC
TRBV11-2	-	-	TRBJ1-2	CASSSGTLNYGYTF	TGTGCCAGCAGTTCCGGGACACTTAACTATGGCTACACCTTC
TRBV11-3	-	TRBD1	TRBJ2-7	CASSTRQGRREQYF	TGTGCCAGCAGCACCAGACAGGGAAGAAGGGAGCAGTACTTC
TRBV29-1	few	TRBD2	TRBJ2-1	CSVPSGGYNEQFF	TGCAGCGTTCCTAGCGGGGGGTACAATGAGCAGTTCTTC
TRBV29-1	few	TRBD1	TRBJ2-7	CSVEGGTGAYEQYF	TGCAGCGTTGAAGGGGGGACAGGCGCGTACGAGCAGTACTTC
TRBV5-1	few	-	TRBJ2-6	CASSLATGANVLTF	TGCGCCAGCAGCTTGGCAACTGGGGCCAACGTCCTGACTTTC
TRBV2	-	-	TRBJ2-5	CASSGEGGKRETQYF	TGTGCCAGCAGTGGAGAAGGGGGTAAACGGGAGACCCAGTACTTC
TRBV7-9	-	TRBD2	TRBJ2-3	CASSIGTTEADTQYF	TGTGCCAGCAGCATCGGGACTACCGAGGCAGATACGCAGTATTTT
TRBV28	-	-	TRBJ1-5	CASSSLDSNQPQHF	TGTGCCAGCAGTTCTCTCGATAGCAATCAGCCCCAGCATTTT
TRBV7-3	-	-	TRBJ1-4	CASSPTGPNRADEKLFF	TGTGCCAGCAGCCCCACAGGGCCCAACCGCGCGGATGAAAAACTGTTTTTT
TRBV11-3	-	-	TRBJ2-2	CASSPRDGNTGELFF	TGTGCCAGCAGCCCGCGGGACGGAAACACCGGGGAGCTGTTTTTT
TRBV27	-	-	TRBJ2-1	CASSGDFYNEQFF	TGTGCCAGCAGTGGGGACTTTTACAATGAGCAGTTCTTC
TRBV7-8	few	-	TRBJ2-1	CASSPSLAVGSHEQFF	TGTGCCAGCAGCCCATCCTTGGCTGTAGGATCCCATGAGCAGTTCTTC
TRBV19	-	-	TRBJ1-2	CASKEGTNYGYTF	TGTGCCAGTAAGGAGGGGACTAACTATGGCTACACCTTC
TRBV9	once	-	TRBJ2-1	CASSASSEQFF	TGTGCCAGCAGCGCCAGTTCTGAGCAGTTCTTC
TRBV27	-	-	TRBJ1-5	CASSLSGSGTQPQHF	TGTGCCAGCAGTTTATCCGGGAGCGGGACTCAGCCCCAGCATTTT
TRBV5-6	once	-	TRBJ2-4	CARGGERAKNIQYF	TGTGCCAGAGGGGGGGAGCGAGCCAAAAACATTCAGTACTTC
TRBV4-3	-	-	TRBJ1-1	CASSQGDRDTEAFF	TGCGCCAGCAGCCAAGGGGACCGTGACACTGAAGCTTTCTTT
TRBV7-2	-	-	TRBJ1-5	CASSPTGIGNQPQHF	TGTGCCAGCAGCCCCACAGGGATTGGCAATCAGCCCCAGCATTTT
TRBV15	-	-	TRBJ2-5	CATSRRLMDNQETQYF	TGTGCCACCAGCAGAAGGTTGATGGACAATCAAGAGACCCAGTACTTC
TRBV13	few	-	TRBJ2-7	CASSSRVISYEQYF	TGTGCCAGCAGCTCCAGAGTAATTTCCTACGAGCAGTACTTC
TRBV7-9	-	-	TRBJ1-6	CASSSPHLGGLSPLHF	TGTGCCAGCAGCTCCCCTCACCTGGGAGGCCTTTCACCCCTCCACTTT
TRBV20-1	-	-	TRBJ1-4	CSASMGVVLFF	TGCAGTGCTAGTATGGGAGTGGTACTGTTTTTT
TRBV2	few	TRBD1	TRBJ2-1	CATRGQGALTEQFF	TGTGCCACCAGGGGACAGGGGGCTCTGACTGAGCAGTTCTTC
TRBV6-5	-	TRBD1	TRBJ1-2	CAIYDPGQFNYGYTF	TGTGCCATCTACGACCCGGGACAGTTTAACTATGGCTACACCTTC
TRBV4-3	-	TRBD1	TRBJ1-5	CASSQDQGASQPQHF	TGCGCCAGCAGCCAAGACCAGGGGGCAAGTCAGCCCCAGCATTTT
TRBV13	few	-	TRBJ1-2	CASSLGGKHRYGYTF	TGTGCCAGCAGCTTAGGCGGAAAACATCGGTACGGCTACACCTTC
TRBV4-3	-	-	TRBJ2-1	CASSRSEAPHEQFF	TGCGCCAGCAGCCGGTCCGAGGCCCCCCATGAGCAGTTCTTC
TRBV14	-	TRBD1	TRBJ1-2	CASSLRTGKDTF	TGTGCCAGCAGTCTGAGGACAGGGAAGGACACCTTC
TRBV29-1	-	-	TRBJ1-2	CSVESDGIYGYTF	TGCAGCGTTGAATCGGACGGGATATATGGCTACACCTTC
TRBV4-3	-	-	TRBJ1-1	CASSQEFTLNTEAFF	TGCGCCAGCAGCCAAGAGTTTACGTTGAACACTGAAGCTTTCTTT
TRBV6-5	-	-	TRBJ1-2	CASSSGSPGAYGYTF	TGTGCCAGCAGTTCCGGGTCCCCGGGGGCCTATGGCTACACCTTC
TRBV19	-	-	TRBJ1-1	CSRQWVNTEAFF	TGTTCTCGACAATGGGTGAACACTGAAGCTTTCTTT
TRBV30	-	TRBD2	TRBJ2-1	CAWSVGGYEQFF	TGTGCCTGGAGTGTGGGAGGGTATGAGCAGTTCTTC
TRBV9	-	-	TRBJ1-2	CASSVGGYGYTF	TGTGCCAGCAGCGTCGGGGGCTATGGCTACACCTTC
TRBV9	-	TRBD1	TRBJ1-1	CASSVEGRGRNEAFF	TGTGCCAGCAGCGTAGAAGGGAGGGGGCGGAATGAAGCTTTCTTT
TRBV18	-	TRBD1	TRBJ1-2	CASSPPSDRVNGYTF	TGTGCCAGCTCACCACCTTCGGACAGGGTAAATGGCTACACCTTC
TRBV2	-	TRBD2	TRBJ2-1	CASSVWTGGAFENEQFF	TGTGCCAGCAGCGTTTGGACGGGGGGGGCATTCGAGAATGAGCAGTTCTTC
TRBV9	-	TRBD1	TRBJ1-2	CASSARDRPSMGYTF	TGTGCCAGCAGCGCTAGGGACAGGCCATCTATGGGCTACACCTTC
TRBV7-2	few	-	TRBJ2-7	CASSHSYEQYF	TGTGCCAGCAGCCATTCCTACGAGCAGTACTTC